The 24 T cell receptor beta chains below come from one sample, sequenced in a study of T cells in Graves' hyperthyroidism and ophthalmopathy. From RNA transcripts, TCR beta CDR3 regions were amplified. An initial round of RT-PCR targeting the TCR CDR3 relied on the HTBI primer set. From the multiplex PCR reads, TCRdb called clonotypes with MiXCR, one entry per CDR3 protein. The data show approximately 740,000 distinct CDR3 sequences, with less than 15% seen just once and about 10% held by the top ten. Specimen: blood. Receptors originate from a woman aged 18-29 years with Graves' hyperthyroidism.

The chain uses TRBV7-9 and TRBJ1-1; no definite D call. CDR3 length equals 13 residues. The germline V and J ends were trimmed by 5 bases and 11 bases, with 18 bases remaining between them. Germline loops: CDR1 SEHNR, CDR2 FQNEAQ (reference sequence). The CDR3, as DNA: TGTGCCAGCAGCCCGGGCCCTTCGGACTTTGCTTTCTTT. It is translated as CASSPGPSDFAFF.

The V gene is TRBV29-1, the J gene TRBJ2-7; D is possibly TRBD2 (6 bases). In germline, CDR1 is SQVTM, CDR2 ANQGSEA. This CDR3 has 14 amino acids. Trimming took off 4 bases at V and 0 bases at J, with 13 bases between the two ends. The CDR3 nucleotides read TGCAGCGTTGGGGCGGGAACTCGCTCCTACGAGCAGTACTTC. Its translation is CSVGAGTRSYEQYF.

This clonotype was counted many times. CDR3 residues: CASTRDQQETQYF. CDR3 DNA sequence: TGTGCCAGCACCCGGGACCAGCAAGAGACCCAGTACTTC. This rearrangement joins TRBV2 to TRBJ2-5, with D possibly being TRBD1 or TRBD2 (5 bases each). V was trimmed by 7 bases and J by 2 bases, leaving 11 bases between them. Germline assignment: CDR1 SNHLY and CDR2 FYNNEI. The CDR3 sequence is 13 residues long. Full variable domain (outside the CDR3, taken from reference TRBV2 and TRBJ2-5): EPEVTQTPSHQVTQMGQEVILRCVPISNHLYFYWYRQILGQKVEFLVSFYNNEISEKSEIFDDQFSVERPDGSNFTLKIRSTKLEDSAMYFCASTRDQQETQYFGPGTRLLVL.

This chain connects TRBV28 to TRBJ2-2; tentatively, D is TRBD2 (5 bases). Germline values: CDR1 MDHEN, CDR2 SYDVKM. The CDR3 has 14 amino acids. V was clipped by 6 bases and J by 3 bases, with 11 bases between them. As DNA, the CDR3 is TGTGCCAGCAGGAGTACGGGGTACACCGGGGAGCTGTTTTTT. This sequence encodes CASRSTGYTGELFF.

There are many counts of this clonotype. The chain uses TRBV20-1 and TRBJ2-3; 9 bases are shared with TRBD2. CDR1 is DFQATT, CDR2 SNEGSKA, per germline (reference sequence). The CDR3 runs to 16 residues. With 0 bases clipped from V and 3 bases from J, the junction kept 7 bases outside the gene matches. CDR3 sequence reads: CSARDNSGSGTDTQYF. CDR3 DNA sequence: TGCAGTGCTAGAGACAATAGCGGGAGCGGGACAGATACGCAGTATTTT.

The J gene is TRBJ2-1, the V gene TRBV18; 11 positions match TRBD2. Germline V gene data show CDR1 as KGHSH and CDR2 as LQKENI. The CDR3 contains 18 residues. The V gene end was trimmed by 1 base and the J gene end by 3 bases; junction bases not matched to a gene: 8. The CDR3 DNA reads TGTGCCAGCTCACCACGCCTAGCGGGAGGCCCTGTCTACAATGAGCAGTTCTTC. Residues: CASSPRLAGGPVYNEQFF.

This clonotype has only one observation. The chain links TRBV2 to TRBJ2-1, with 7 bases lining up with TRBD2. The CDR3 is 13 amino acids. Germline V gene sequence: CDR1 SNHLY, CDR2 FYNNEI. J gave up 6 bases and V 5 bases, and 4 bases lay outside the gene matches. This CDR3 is CASSPRTSNEQFF. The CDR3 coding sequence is TGTGCCAGCAGTCCCCGGACTAGCAATGAGCAGTTCTTC.

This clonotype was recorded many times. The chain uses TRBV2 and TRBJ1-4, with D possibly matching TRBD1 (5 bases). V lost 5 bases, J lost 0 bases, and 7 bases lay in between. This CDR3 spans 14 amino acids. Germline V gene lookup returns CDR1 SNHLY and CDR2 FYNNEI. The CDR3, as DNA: TGTGCCAGCAGTACAGGAGCAACTAATGAAAAACTGTTTTTT. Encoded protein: CASSTGATNEKLFF.

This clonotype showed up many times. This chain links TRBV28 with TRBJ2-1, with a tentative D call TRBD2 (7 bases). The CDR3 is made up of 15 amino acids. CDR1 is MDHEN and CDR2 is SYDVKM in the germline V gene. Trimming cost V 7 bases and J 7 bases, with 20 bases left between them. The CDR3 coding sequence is TGTGCCAGCAACTTGGGGGGGGGGCTAGGAAATGAGCAGTTCTTC. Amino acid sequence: CASNLGGGLGNEQFF.

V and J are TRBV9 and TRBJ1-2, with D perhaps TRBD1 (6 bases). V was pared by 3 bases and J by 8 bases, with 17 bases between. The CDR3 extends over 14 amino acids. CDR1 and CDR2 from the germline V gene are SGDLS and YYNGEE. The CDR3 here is CASSAYPTGPGYTF. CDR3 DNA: TGTGCCAGCAGCGCCTACCCGACAGGTCCCGGCTACACCTTC.

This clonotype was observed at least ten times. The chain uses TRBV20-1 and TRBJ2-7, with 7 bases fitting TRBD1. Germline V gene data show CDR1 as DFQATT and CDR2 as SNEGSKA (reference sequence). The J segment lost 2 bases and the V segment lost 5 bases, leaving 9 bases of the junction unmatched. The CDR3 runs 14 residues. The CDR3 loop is CSARRGTAPYEQYF. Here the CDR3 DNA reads TGCAGTGCTCGCCGAGGGACAGCCCCCTACGAGCAGTACTTC.

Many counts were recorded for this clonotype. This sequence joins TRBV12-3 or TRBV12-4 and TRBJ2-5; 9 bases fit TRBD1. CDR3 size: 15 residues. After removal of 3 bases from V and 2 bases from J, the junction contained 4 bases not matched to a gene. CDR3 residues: CASSFGDRVQETQYF. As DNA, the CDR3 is TGTGCCAGCAGTTTCGGGGACAGGGTACAAGAGACCCAGTACTTC.

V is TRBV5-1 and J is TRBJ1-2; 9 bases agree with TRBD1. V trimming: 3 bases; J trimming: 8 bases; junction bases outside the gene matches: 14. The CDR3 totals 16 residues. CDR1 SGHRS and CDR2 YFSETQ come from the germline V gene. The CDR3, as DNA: TGCGCCAGCAGCTCCCCCATTAGGGACAGGGCCGAAGGCTACACCTTC. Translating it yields CASSSPIRDRAEGYTF.

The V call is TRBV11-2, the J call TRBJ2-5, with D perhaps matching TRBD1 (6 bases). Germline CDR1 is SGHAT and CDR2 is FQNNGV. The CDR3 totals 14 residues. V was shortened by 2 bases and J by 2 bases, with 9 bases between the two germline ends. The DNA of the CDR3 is TGTGCCAGCAGCTTACAGGGGAAACAAGAGACCCAGTACTTC. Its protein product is CASSLQGKQETQYF.

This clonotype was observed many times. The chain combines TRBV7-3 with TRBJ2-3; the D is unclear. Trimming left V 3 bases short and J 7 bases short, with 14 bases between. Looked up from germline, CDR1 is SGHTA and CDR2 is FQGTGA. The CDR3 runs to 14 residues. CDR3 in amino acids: CASSLNSQRNTQYF. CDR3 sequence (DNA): TGTGCCAGCAGCTTGAACTCGCAGCGCAATACGCAGTATTTT. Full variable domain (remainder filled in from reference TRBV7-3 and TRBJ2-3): GAGVSQTPSNKVTEKGKYVELRCDPISGHTALYWYRQSLGQGPEFLIYFQGTGAADDSGLPNDRFFAVRPEGSVSTLKIQRTERGDSAVYLCASSLNSQRNTQYFGPGTRLTVL.

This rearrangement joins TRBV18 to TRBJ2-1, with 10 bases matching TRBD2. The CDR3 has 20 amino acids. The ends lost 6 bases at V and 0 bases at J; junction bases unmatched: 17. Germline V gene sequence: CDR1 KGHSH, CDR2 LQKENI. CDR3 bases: TGTGCCAGCTCCCCAAGGAGGGCTAGCGGGAGATCCAGCTCCTACAATGAGCAGTTCTTC. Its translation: CASSPRRASGRSSSYNEQFF.

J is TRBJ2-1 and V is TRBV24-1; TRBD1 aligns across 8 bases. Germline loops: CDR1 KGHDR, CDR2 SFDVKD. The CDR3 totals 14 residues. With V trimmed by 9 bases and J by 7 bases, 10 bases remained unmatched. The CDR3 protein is CATAGQGARNEQFF. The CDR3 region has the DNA TGTGCCACCGCCGGGCAGGGGGCGCGAAATGAGCAGTTCTTC.

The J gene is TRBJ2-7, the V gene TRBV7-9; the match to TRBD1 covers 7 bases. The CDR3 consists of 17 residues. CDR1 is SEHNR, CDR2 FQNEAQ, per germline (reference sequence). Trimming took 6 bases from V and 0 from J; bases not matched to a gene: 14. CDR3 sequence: CASRGDRAEPFSYEQYF. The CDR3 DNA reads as TGTGCCAGCAGGGGGGACAGAGCGGAGCCTTTCTCCTACGAGCAGTACTTC.

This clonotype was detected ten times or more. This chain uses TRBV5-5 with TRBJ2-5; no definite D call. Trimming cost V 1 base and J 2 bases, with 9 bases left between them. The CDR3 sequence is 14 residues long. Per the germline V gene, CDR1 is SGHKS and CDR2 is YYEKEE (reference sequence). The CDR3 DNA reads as TGTGCCAGCAGCTTGTTGTGGGTTCAAGAGACCCAGTACTTC. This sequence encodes CASSLLWVQETQYF.

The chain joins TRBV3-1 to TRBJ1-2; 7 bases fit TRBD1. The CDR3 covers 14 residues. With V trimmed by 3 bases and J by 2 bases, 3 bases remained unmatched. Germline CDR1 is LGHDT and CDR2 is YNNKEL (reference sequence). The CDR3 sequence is CASSHSTGNYGYTF. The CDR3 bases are TGTGCCAGCAGCCATTCGACAGGGAACTATGGCTACACCTTC.

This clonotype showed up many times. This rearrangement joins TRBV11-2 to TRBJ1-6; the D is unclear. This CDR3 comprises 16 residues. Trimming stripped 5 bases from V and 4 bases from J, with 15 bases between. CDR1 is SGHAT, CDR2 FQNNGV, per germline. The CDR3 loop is CASSDSVTTYNSPLHF. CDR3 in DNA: TGTGCCAGCAGCGATTCGGTGACAACTTATAATTCACCCCTCCACTTT.

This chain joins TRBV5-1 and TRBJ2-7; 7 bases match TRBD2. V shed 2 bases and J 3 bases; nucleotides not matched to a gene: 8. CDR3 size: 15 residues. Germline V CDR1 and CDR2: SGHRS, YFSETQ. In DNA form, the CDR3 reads TGCGCCAGCAGCTTCTCTAGCGGAACCGTCTACGAGCAGTACTTC. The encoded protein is CASSFSSGTVYEQYF.

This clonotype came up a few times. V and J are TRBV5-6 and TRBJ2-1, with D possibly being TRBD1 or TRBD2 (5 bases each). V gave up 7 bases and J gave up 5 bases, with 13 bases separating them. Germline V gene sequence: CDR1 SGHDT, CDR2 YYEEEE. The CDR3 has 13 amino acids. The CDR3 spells CASSLGVNNEQFF. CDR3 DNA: TGTGCCAGCTCATTGGGGGTTAACAATGAGCAGTTCTTC. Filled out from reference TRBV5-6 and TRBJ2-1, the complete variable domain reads DAGVTQSPTHLIKTRGQQVTLRCSPKSGHDTVSWYQQALGQGPQFIFQYYEEEERQRGNFPDRFSGHQFPNYSSELNVNALLLGDSALYLCASSLGVNNEQFFGPGTRLTVL.

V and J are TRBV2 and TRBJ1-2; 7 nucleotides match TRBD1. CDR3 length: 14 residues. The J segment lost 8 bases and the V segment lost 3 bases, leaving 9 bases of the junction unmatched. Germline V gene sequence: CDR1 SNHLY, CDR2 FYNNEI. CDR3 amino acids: CASSEQGVVEGYTF. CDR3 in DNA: TGTGCCAGCAGTGAGCAGGGGGTAGTTGAAGGCTACACCTTC. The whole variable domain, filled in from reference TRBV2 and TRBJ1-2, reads EPEVTQTPSHQVTQMGQEVILRCVPISNHLYFYWYRQILGQKVEFLVSFYNNEISEKSEIFDDQFSVERPDGSNFTLKIRSTKLEDSAMYFCASSEQGVVEGYTFGSGTRLTVV.